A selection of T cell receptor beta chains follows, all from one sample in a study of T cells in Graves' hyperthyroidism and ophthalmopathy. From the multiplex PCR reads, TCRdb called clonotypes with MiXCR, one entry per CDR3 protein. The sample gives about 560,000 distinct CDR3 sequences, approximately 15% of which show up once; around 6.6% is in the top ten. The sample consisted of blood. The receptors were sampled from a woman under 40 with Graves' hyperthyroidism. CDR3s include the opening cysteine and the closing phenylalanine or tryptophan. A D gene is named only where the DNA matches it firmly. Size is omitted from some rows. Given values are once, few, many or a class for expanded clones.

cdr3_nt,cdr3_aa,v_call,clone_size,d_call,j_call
TGTGCCAGCAGCAACACTAGAACCACGCAGTATTTT,CASSNTRTTQYF,TRBV4-2,NA,NA,TRBJ2-3
TGTGCCACCAGCAGAGATTTAGAGAATGAAAAACTGTTTTTT,CATSRDLENEKLFF,TRBV15,NA,NA,TRBJ1-4
TGCAGTGCTGGAGGATGGGCTGAAATCTACGAGCAGTACTTC,CSAGGWAEIYEQYF,TRBV20-1,few,NA,TRBJ2-7
TGTGCCAGCAGCTTGAGTCCCGTGGCGGGCTCACTCGGTGGCACAGATACGCAGTATTTT,CASSLSPVAGSLGGTDTQYF,TRBV5-5,NA,NA,TRBJ2-3
TGTGCCAGCAGTTTCTCCCTAGCGGGAGGGCCCGGCACAGATACGCAGTATTTT,CASSFSLAGGPGTDTQYF,TRBV28,many,TRBD2,TRBJ2-3
TGTGCCAGCTCACCTACCCAACCAGGGCTGGGTCATCAGCCCCAGCATTTT,CASSPTQPGLGHQPQHF,TRBV18,NA,NA,TRBJ1-5
TGTGCCAGTAGTCCGGGACTAGTGTTAACGGATACGCAGTATTTT,CASSPGLVLTDTQYF,TRBV19,NA,TRBD2,TRBJ2-3
TGTGCTAGGGGACAAAACACTGAAGCTTTCTTT,CARGQNTEAFF,TRBV12-5,many,NA,TRBJ1-1
TGTACCAGCAGCTTAGCGGCAGCAGAGACCCAGTACTTC,CTSSLAAAETQYF,TRBV7-2,NA,NA,TRBJ2-5
TGTGCCAGCAGCTTAGATTACCCTATAGCGGGTGACTCCTACGAGCAGTACTTC,CASSLDYPIAGDSYEQYF,TRBV11-2,many,TRBD2,TRBJ2-7
TGCAGTGCCCAGGGACAGGGAAATCAGCCCCAGCATTTT,CSAQGQGNQPQHF,TRBV20-1,NA,TRBD1,TRBJ1-5
TGTGCCAGCAGTTTTAGAGCGGGAGGGCGTGGCGAGCAGTACTTC,CASSFRAGGRGEQYF,TRBV27,many,TRBD2,TRBJ2-7
TGTGCCAGCAGTGAAACGGTAGGCGGGACCTACGAGCAGTACTTC,CASSETVGGTYEQYF,TRBV2,many,NA,TRBJ2-7
TGTGCCAGCAGTGGGGTAGCGGGACCCTACAATGAGCAGTTCTTC,CASSGVAGPYNEQFF,TRBV2,many,TRBD2,TRBJ2-1
TGCAGTGCTAGAGATTGGATCCTGCGTCGTCTAGAGGGTGGCAATGAGCAGTTCTTC,CSARDWILRRLEGGNEQFF,TRBV20-1,few,NA,TRBJ2-1
TGTGCCATCAGTGACGGGGGGCTGAATCAGCCCCAGCATTTT,CAISDGGLNQPQHF,TRBV10-3,NA,NA,TRBJ1-5